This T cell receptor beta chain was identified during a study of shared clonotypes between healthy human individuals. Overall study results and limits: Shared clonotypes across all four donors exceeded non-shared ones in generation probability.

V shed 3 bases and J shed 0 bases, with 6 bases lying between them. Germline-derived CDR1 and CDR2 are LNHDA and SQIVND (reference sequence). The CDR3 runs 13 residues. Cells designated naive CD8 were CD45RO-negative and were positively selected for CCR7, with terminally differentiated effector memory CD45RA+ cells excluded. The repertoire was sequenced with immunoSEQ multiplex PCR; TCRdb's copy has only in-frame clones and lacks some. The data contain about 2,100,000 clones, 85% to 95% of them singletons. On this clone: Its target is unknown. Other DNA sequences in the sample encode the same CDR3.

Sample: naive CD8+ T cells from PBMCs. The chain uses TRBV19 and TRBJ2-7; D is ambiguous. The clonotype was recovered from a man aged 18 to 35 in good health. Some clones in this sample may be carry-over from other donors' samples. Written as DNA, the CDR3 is TGTGCCAGTAGTATGGGCCGCTCCTACGAGCAGTACTTC. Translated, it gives CASSMGRSYEQYF.